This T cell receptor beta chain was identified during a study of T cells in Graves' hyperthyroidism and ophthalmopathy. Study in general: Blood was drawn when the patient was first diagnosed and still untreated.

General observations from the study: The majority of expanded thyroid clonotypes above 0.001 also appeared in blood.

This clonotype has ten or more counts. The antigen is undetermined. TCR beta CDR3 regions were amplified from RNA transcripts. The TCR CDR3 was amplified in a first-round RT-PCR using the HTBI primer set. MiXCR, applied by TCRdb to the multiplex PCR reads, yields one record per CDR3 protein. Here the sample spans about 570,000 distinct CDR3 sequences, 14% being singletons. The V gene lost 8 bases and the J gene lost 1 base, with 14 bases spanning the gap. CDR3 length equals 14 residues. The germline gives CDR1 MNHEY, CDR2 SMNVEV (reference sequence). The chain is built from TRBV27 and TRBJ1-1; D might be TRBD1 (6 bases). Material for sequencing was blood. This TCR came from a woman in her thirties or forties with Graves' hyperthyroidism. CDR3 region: CASQSGGGNTEAFF. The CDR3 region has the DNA TGTGCCAGCCAGTCGGGGGGCGGGAACACTGAAGCTTTCTTT.